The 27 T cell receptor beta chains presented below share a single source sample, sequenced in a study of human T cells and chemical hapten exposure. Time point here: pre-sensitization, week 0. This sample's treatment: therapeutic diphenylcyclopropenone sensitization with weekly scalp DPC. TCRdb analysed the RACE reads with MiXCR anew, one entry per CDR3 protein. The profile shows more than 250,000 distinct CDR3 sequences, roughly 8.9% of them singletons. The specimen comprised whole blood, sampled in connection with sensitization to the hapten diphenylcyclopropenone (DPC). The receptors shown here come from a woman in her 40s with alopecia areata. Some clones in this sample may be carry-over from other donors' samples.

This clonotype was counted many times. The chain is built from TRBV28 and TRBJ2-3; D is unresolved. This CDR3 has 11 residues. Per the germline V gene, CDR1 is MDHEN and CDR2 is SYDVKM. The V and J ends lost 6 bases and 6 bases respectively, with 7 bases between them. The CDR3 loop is CASSRMDTQYF. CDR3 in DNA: TGTGCCAGCAGCCGAATGGATACGCAGTATTTT.

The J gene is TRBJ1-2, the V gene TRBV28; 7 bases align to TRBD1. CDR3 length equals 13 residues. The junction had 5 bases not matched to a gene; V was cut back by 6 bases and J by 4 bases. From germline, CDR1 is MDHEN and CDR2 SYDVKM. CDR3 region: CASSHGTVYGYTF. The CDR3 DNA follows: TGTGCCAGCAGCCACGGGACAGTCTATGGCTACACCTTC.

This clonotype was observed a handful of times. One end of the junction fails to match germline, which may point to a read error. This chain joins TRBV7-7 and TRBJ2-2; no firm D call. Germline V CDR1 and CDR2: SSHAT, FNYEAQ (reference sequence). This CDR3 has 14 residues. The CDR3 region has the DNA TGTGCTAGCAGCTTATCAGTGAACACCGGGGAGCTGTTTTTT. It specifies CASSLSVNTGELFF. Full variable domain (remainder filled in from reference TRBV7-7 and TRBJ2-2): GAGVSQSPRYKVTKRGQDVTLRCDPISSHATLYWYQQALGQGPEFLTYFNYEAQPDKSGLPSDRFSAERPEGSISTLTIQRTEQRDSAMYRCASSLSVNTGELFFGEGSRLTVL.

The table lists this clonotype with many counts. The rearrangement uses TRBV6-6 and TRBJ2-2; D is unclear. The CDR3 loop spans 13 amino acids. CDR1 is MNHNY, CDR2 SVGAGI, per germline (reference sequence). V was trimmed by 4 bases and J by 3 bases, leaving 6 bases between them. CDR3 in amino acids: CASSSQHTGELFF. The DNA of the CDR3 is TGTGCCAGCAGTTCGCAGCACACCGGGGAGCTGTTTTTT.

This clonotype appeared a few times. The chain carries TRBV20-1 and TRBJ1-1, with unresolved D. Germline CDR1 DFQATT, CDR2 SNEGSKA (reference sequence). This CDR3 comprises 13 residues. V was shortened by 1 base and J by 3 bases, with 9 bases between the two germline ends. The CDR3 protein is CSARVVGDTEAFF. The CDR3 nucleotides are TGCAGTGCTAGAGTGGTTGGGGACACTGAAGCTTTCTTT.

The CDR3, as DNA: TGTGCCAGCAGCCAAGTAGGCGCGGGGAGAGATACGCAGTATTTT. Translation gives CASSQVGAGRDTQYF. J is TRBJ2-3 and V is TRBV3-1; D perhaps matches TRBD2 (6 bases). The germline V gene has CDR1 LGHDT and CDR2 YNNKEL (reference sequence). The CDR3 totals 15 residues. V was trimmed by 1 base and J by 5 bases, leaving 13 bases between them.

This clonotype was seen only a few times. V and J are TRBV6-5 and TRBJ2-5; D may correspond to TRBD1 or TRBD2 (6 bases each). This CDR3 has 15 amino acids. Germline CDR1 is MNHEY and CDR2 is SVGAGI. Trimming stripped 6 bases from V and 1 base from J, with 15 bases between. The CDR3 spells CASRQTGGVQETQYF. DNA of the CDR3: TGTGCCAGCAGACAGACAGGAGGGGTCCAAGAGACCCAGTACTTC.

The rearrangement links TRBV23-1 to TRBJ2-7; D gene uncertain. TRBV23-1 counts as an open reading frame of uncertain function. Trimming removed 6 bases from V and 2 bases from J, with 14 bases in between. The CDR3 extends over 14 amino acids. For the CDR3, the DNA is TGCGCCAGCAGCCCGACCCCTGTCGCCTACGAGCAGTACTTC. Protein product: CASSPTPVAYEQYF.

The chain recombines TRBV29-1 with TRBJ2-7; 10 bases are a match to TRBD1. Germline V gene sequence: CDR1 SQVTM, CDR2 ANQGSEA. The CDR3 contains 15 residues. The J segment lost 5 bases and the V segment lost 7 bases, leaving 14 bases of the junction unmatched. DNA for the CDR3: TGCAGCGCGACATCGGGACAGGGGAATTTAGACGAGCAGTACTTC. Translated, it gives CSATSGQGNLDEQYF.

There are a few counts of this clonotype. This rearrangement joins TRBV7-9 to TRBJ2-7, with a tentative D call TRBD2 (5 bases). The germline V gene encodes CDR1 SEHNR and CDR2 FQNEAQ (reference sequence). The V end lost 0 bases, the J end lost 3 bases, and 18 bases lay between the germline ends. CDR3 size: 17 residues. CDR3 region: CASSLAVGGGRGYEQYF. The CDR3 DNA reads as TGTGCCAGCAGCTTAGCTGTGGGCGGAGGCAGAGGCTACGAGCAGTACTTC. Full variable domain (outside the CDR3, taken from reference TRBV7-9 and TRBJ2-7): DTGVSQNPRHKITKRGQNVTFRCDPISEHNRLYWYRQTLGQGPEFLTYFQNEAQLEKSRLLSDRFSAERPKGSFSTLEIQRTEQGDSAMYLCASSLAVGGGRGYEQYFGPGTRLTVT.

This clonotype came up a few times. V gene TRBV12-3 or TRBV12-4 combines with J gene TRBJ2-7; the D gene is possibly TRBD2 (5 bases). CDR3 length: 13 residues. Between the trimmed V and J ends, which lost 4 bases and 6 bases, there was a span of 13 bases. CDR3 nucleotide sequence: TGTGCCAGCAGTTCCGGGGAGACATTCGAGCAGTACTTC. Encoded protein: CASSSGETFEQYF.

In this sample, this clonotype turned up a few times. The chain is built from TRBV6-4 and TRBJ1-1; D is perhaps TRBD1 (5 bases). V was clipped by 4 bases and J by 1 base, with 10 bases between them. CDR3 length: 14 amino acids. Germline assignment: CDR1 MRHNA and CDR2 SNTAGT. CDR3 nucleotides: TGTGCCAGCAGTGTTCAGGGAGGGAACACTGAAGCTTTCTTT. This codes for CASSVQGGNTEAFF.

The DNA for the CDR3 is TGTGCCAGCAGTTACTCTACAGGGGGTGGTTACGAGCAGTACTTC. It yields the protein CASSYSTGGGYEQYF. The chain carries TRBV6-5 and TRBJ2-7, with 8 bases identical to TRBD1. CDR1 MNHEY and CDR2 SVGAGI come from the germline V gene. Trimming cost V 0 bases and J 4 bases; bases outside gene matches: 5. CDR3 length: 15 residues.

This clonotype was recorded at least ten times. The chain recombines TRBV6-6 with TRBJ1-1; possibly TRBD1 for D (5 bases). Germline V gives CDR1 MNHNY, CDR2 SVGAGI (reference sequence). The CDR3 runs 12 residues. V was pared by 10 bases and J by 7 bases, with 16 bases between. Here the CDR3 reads CANGGTPYEAFF. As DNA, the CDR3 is TGTGCCAACGGCGGGACGCCCTATGAAGCTTTCTTT.

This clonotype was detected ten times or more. This CDR3 is CASSLWGGNEQFF. The CDR3 DNA follows: TGTGCCAGCAGTTTATGGGGTGGGAATGAGCAGTTCTTC. The gene calls are TRBV12-3 or TRBV12-4 and TRBJ2-1; D not resolved. Deletions cut 2 bases from V and 7 bases from J, with 9 bases between. This CDR3 is built from 13 residues.

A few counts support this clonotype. Written as DNA, the CDR3 is TGCGCCAGCAGCCTTCAATCCACGATACACTCCTACGAGCAGTACTTC. Translation: CASSLQSTIHSYEQYF. The gene calls are TRBV5-1 and TRBJ2-7; no clear D gene. CDR3 length: 16 amino acids. Trimming pared 4 bases from V and 0 bases from J, leaving 17 bases between. CDR1 is SGHRS and CDR2 is YFSETQ in the germline V gene.

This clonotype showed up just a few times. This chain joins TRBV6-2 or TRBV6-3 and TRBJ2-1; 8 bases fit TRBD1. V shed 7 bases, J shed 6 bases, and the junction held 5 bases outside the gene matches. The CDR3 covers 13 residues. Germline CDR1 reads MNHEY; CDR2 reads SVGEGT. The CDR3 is CASTIDRGNEQFF. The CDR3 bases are TGTGCCAGCACCATCGACAGGGGCAATGAGCAGTTCTTC.

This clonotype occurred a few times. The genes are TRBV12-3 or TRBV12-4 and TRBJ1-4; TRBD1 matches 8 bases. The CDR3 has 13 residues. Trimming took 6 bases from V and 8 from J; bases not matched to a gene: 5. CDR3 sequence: CASRPGQVEKLFF. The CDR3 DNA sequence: TGTGCCAGCAGGCCGGGACAGGTGGAAAAACTGTTTTTT.

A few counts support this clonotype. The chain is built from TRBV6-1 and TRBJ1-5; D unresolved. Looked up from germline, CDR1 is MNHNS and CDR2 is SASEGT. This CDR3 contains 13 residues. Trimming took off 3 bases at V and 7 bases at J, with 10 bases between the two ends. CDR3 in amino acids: CASSDGSGQPQHF. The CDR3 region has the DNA TGTGCCAGCAGTGATGGATCAGGCCAGCCCCAGCATTTT.

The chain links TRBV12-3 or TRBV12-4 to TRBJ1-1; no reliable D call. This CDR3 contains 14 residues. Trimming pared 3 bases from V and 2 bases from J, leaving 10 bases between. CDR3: CASSFPNLNTEAFF. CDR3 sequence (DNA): TGTGCCAGCAGTTTTCCGAACCTAAACACTGAAGCTTTCTTT.

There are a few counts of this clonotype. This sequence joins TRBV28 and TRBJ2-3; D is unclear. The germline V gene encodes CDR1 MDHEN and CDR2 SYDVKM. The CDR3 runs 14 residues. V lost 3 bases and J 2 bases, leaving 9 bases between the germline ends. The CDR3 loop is CASSLRLYTDTQYF. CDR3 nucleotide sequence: TGTGCCAGCAGTTTGCGGCTATACACAGATACGCAGTATTTT.

CDR3 in amino acids: CASSYGDRGWTEAFF. In DNA form, the CDR3 reads TGTGCCAGCAGTTACGGGGACAGGGGATGGACTGAAGCTTTCTTT. The genes are TRBV6-6 and TRBJ1-1; 10 bases align to TRBD1. The germline CDR1 and CDR2 sequences are MNHNY and SVGAGI (reference sequence). The CDR3 runs to 15 residues. J gave up 5 bases and V 2 bases, and 5 bases lay outside the gene matches.

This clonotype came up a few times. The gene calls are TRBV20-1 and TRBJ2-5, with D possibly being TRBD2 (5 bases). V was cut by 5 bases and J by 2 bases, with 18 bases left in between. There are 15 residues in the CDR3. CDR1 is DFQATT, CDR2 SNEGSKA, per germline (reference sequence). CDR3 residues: CSAGLPAAVQETQYF. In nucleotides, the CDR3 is TGCAGTGCTGGTCTACCTGCAGCGGTTCAAGAGACCCAGTACTTC.

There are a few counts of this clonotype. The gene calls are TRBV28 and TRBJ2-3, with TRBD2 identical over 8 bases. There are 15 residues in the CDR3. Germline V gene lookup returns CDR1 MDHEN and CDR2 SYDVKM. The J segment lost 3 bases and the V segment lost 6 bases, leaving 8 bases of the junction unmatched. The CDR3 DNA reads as TGTGCCAGCAGCCCTGGTCCGGGGGGGACAGATACGCAGTATTTT. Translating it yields CASSPGPGGTDTQYF. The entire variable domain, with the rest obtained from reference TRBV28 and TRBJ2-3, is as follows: DVKVTQSSRYLVKRTGEKVFLECVQDMDHENMFWYRQDPGLGLRLIYFSYDVKMKEKGDIPEGYSVSREKKERFSLILESASTNQTSMYLCASSPGPGGTDTQYFGPGTRLTVL.

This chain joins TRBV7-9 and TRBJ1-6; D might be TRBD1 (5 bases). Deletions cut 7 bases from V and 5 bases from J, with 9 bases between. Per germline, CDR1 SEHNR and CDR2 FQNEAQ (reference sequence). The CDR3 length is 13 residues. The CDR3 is CASTQGNNSPLHF. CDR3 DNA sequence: TGTGCCAGCACCCAGGGCAATAATTCACCCCTCCACTTT. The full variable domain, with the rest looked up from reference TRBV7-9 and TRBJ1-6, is DTGVSQNPRHKITKRGQNVTFRCDPISEHNRLYWYRQTLGQGPEFLTYFQNEAQLEKSRLLSDRFSAERPKGSFSTLEIQRTEQGDSAMYLCASTQGNNSPLHFGNGTRLTVT.

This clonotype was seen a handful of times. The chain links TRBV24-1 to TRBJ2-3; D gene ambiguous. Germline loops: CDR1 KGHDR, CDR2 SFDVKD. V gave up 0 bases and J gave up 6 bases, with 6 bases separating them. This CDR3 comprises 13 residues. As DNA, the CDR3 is TGTGCCACCAGTGATTTGGTGGCTGATACGCAGTATTTT. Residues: CATSDLVADTQYF.

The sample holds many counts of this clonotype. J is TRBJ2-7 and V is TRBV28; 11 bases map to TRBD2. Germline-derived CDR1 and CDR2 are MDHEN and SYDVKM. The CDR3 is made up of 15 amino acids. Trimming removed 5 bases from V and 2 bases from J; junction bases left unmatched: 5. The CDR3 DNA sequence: TGTGCCAGCAGTACTAGACTAGCGGGAACCTACGAGCAGTACTTC. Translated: CASSTRLAGTYEQYF. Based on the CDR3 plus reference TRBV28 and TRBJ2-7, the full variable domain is DVKVTQSSRYLVKRTGEKVFLECVQDMDHENMFWYRQDPGLGLRLIYFSYDVKMKEKGDIPEGYSVSREKKERFSLILESASTNQTSMYLCASSTRLAGTYEQYFGPGTRLTVT.